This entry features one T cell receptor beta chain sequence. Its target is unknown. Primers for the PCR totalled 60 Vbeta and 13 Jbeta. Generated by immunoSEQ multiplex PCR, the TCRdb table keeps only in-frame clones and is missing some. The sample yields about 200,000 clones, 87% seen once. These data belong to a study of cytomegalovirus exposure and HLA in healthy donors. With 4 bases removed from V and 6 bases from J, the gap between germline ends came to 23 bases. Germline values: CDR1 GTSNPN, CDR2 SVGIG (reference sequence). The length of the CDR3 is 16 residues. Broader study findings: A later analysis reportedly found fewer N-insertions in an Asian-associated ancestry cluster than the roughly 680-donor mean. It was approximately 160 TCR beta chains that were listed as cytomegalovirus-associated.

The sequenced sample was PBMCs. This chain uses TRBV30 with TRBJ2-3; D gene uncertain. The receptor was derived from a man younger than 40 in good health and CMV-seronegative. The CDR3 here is CAWTLLFGGNLDTQYF. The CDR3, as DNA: TGTGCCTGGACCCTTCTTTTCGGCGGTAATTTGGATACGCAGTATTTT.